The 14 T cell receptor beta chains below were found in one sample sequenced in a study of early T cells in non-severe SARS-CoV-2 infection. TCRdb recomputed calls from the 5' RACE reads with MiXCR, one row per CDR3 protein. The table shows 60,000 to 75,000 distinct CDR3 sequences, with around 10% occurring only once. Material: whole blood. Source of these receptors: an adult who was a healthcare worker with PCR-confirmed SARS-CoV-2 infection or an uninfected control (not recorded which).

This clonotype was recorded at least ten times. This chain joins TRBV12-5 and TRBJ1-1, with unresolved D. V shed 6 bases and J shed 1 base, with 18 bases lying between them. This CDR3 comprises 16 residues. CDR1 and CDR2 (germline): LGHNT, FRNRAP. CDR3 amino acids: CASGPMNGPRNTEAFF. Written as DNA, the CDR3 is TGTGCTAGTGGACCTATGAACGGACCCAGGAACACTGAAGCTTTCTTT.

This clonotype was recorded at least ten times. This chain uses TRBV5-1 with TRBJ2-5; 9 bases align to TRBD1. The junction had 9 bases not matched to a gene; V was cut back by 5 bases and J by 1 base. The V gene's germline CDR1 is SGHRS and CDR2 YFSETQ. The CDR3 covers 16 residues. The CDR3, as DNA: TGCGCCAGCAGAAATACCTACAGGGGGCGCCAAGAGACCCAGTACTTC. It encodes CASRNTYRGRQETQYF.

This clonotype was found many times. The J gene is TRBJ1-5, the V gene TRBV7-2; no reliable D call. This CDR3 has 14 residues. The V end was cut by 3 bases, the J end by 0 bases, with 6 bases between. Looked up from germline, CDR1 is SGHTA and CDR2 is FQGNSA. The CDR3 reads CASSLRISNQPQHF. CDR3 DNA sequence: TGTGCCAGCAGCTTGCGGATTAGCAATCAGCCCCAGCATTTT.

The chain joins TRBV6-6 to TRBJ2-7; maybe TRBD2 (6 bases). The length of the CDR3 is 16 residues. The V gene lost 0 bases and the J gene lost 0 bases, with 12 bases spanning the gap. Germline CDR1 MNHNY, CDR2 SVGAGI (reference sequence). CDR3 residues: CASSYSSAGSSYEQYF. The CDR3 DNA sequence: TGTGCCAGCAGTTACTCGAGTGCGGGGTCCTCCTACGAGCAGTACTTC.

The V gene is TRBV6-5, the J gene TRBJ2-1, with 7 bases lining up with TRBD2. The CDR3 has 15 amino acids. Germline V gene data show CDR1 as MNHEY and CDR2 as SVGAGI. The V gene end was trimmed by 8 bases and the J gene end by 5 bases; junction bases not matched to a gene: 12. CDR3 sequence: CASQWGGEGHNEQFF. For the CDR3, the DNA is TGTGCCAGCCAGTGGGGGGGGGAGGGCCACAATGAGCAGTTCTTC.

This clonotype was observed a few times. This sequence joins TRBV6-1 and TRBJ2-7, with no clear D. This CDR3 contains 13 residues. The V gene's germline CDR1 is MNHNS and CDR2 SASEGT. Trimming left V 0 bases short and J 2 bases short, with 5 bases between. The CDR3 nucleotides read TGTGCCAGCAGTGAAGCGGGCCCCTACGAGCAGTACTTC. Protein product: CASSEAGPYEQYF.

This clonotype was counted ten times or more. The CDR3 region has the DNA TGTGCCAGCAGTTCGGGACAGCGGAACGAGCAGTACTTC. Translating it yields CASSSGQRNEQYF. The gene calls are TRBV28 and TRBJ2-7, with TRBD1 identical over 7 bases. Germline-derived CDR1 and CDR2 are MDHEN and SYDVKM. With 4 bases clipped from V and 5 bases from J, the junction kept 5 bases outside the gene matches. The CDR3 is 13 residues long.

The genes are TRBV19 and TRBJ2-7, with D tentatively TRBD1 (5 bases). Trimming took off 5 bases at V and 1 base at J, with 18 bases between the two ends. The CDR3 is 16 amino acids. Germline assignment: CDR1 LNHDA and CDR2 SQIVND (reference sequence). The CDR3 nucleotides read TGTGCCAGTAGTGGGGTTCATAATGGGGCATCCTACGAGCAGTACTTC. Translation: CASSGVHNGASYEQYF.

This clonotype was observed a handful of times. This rearrangement joins TRBV15 to TRBJ2-4; D tentatively reads TRBD1 or TRBD2 (5 bases each). Trimming pared 1 base from V and 3 bases from J, leaving 16 bases between. The CDR3 length is 17 residues. Germline V gene sequence: CDR1 LNHNV, CDR2 YYDKDF (reference sequence). CDR3 DNA: TGTGCCACCAGCAGAGGAGCAGGGCAGAGGGGCAAAAACATTCAGTACTTC. It yields the protein CATSRGAGQRGKNIQYF. The complete variable domain, with remaining parts taken from reference TRBV15 and TRBJ2-4, reads DAMVIQNPRYQVTQFGKPVTLSCSQTLNHNVMYWYQQKSSQAPKLLFHYYDKDFNNEADTPDNFQSRRPNTSFCFLDIRSPGLGDTAMYLCATSRGAGQRGKNIQYFGAGTRLSVL.

This clonotype was seen at least ten times. The rearrangement links TRBV20-1 to TRBJ1-5; D unclear. Trimming left V 1 base short and J 0 bases short, with 10 bases between. CDR3 size: 15 residues. Germline V gene lookup returns CDR1 DFQATT and CDR2 SNEGSKA (reference sequence). The CDR3 is CSARALASSNQPQHF. CDR3 coding DNA: TGCAGTGCTAGAGCCCTGGCGAGTAGCAATCAGCCCCAGCATTTT.

This clonotype was seen more than once but under ten times. The genes are TRBV18 and TRBJ1-1; perhaps TRBD1 as D (6 bases). The germline gives CDR1 KGHSH, CDR2 LQKENI. Trimming took 10 bases from V and 0 from J, leaving 18 bases between them. The CDR3 extends over 15 amino acids. For the CDR3, the DNA is TGTGCCACCACCCTGACAGGACCCATGAACACTGAAGCTTTCTTT. Its protein is CATTLTGPMNTEAFF.

The chain is built from TRBV11-2 and TRBJ2-5; D may be TRBD2 (5 bases). Trimming took off 4 bases at V and 3 bases at J, with 12 bases between the two ends. The CDR3 length is 14 residues. Per germline, CDR1 SGHAT and CDR2 FQNNGV. The CDR3 here is CASSSPGLKETQYF. The CDR3 DNA reads TGTGCCAGCAGCTCACCCGGACTGAAAGAGACCCAGTACTTC.

In this sample, this clonotype turned up many times. The chain carries TRBV6-5 and TRBJ2-1; possibly TRBD1 for D (6 bases). This CDR3 comprises 20 residues. CDR1 MNHEY and CDR2 SVGAGI come from the germline V gene. V was cut by 6 bases and J by 0 bases, with 27 bases left in between. The CDR3: CASSSKPGTRTFHSYNEQFF. Written as DNA, the CDR3 is TGTGCCAGCAGCTCTAAACCCGGGACACGAACCTTCCACTCCTACAATGAGCAGTTCTTC.

This clonotype was seen many times. The chain combines TRBV11-2 with TRBJ2-1; D is ambiguous. Germline loops: CDR1 SGHAT, CDR2 FQNNGV. CDR3 length equals 15 residues. The V end was cut by 2 bases, the J end by 0 bases, with 8 bases between. As DNA, the CDR3 is TGTGCCAGCAGCTTAATGCGGCTCTCCTACAATGAGCAGTTCTTC. This gives the protein CASSLMRLSYNEQFF.